This is a list of T cell receptor beta chains from one sample in a study of cytomegalovirus exposure and HLA in healthy donors. The table came from immunoSEQ multiplex PCR; TCRdb's copy has only in-frame clones and leaves some out. Among 150,000 to 200,000 clones listed, roughly three quarters were seen once. The sample consisted of PBMCs. Receptors were obtained from a woman aged 45-59 years in good health and CMV-seronegative. Each CDR3 is given with its conserved first and last residue. The D gene is left open where the match is weak. The size of a clone is reported for some rows only, either as once, few or many, or as a class for expanded clones.

v_call	d_call	clone_size	j_call	cdr3_nt	cdr3_aa
TRBV15	-	-	TRBJ1-1	TGTGCCACAGCCACTCGACAGTCAAACACTGAAGCTTTCTTT	CATATRQSNTEAFF
TRBV6-6	TRBD1	-	TRBJ2-1	TGTGCCAGCAGTCCAAGACAGGGCTTGTACAATGAGCAGTTCTTC	CASSPRQGLYNEQFF
TRBV14	TRBD1	-	TRBJ1-6	TGTGCCAGCAGCCAGCAGGGGGCCGTTAATTCACCCCTCCACTTT	CASSQQGAVNSPLHF
TRBV7-9	-	-	TRBJ2-2	TGTGCCAGCAGCTTACGACAGGCTAACACCGGGGAGCTGTTTTTT	CASSLRQANTGELFF
TRBV10-1	TRBD2	-	TRBJ2-2	TGCGCCAGCAGTGAGCCGGGACTAGCGGGGGGGCCCGGGGAGCTGTTTTTT	CASSEPGLAGGPGELFF
TRBV7-8	TRBD2	-	TRBJ2-5	TGTGCCAGCAGCCCCCGGGCTAGCGGGGGGCAAGAGACCCAGTACTTC	CASSPRASGGQETQYF
TRBV28	TRBD1	once	TRBJ2-2	TGTGCCAGCAGTCGGCGCTCAGGGGGTGGGTCCGGGGAGCTGTTTTTT	CASSRRSGGGSGELFF
TRBV28	-	-	TRBJ2-7	TGTGCCAGCAGCCCGTCAGGCAGGGGCGCCTACTTTACCTACGAGCAGTACTTC	CASSPSGRGAYFTYEQYF
TRBV7-7	-	-	TRBJ1-1	TGTGCTAGCAGTTTCCGGGACTTGAACACTGAAGCTTTCTTT	CASSFRDLNTEAFF
TRBV30	-	-	TRBJ1-3	TGTGCCTGGAGGTTACGGTTGGGAAACACCATATATTTT	CAWRLRLGNTIYF
TRBV7-2	-	-	TRBJ2-3	TGTGCCAGCAGTTTGACTAGTGCTAGCACAGATACGCAGTATTTT	CASSLTSASTDTQYF
TRBV28	-	-	TRBJ1-3	TGTGCCAGCAGTTCAAGCTCAAACACCATATATTTT	CASSSSSNTIYF
TRBV4-3	TRBD1	-	TRBJ2-6	TGCGCCAGCAGCCAACGAGGGGACAGCTCTGGGGCCAACGTCCTGACTTTC	CASSQRGDSSGANVLTF
TRBV6-6	-	-	TRBJ2-2	TGTGCCAGCAGTTATAACAGGGCAAACACCGGGGAGCTGTTTTTT	CASSYNRANTGELFF
TRBV23-1	-	-	TRBJ1-1	TGCGCCACGAATTCAGGGGTTTGGGACACTGAAGCTTTCTTT	CATNSGVWDTEAFF
TRBV6-5	-	-	TRBJ1-6	TGTGCCAGCAGTTACTCGAACAGGGATAATTCACCCCTCCACTTT	CASSYSNRDNSPLHF
TRBV7-2	TRBD2	once	TRBJ2-5	TGTGCCAGCAGCCCCTCCGTGGGGGGAGGGGAGAAGACCCAGTACTTC	CASSPSVGGGEKTQYF
TRBV11-2	TRBD2	-	TRBJ2-5	TGTGCCAGCAGCCATGACTGGCGGGGGGCGGAGACCCAGTACTTC	CASSHDWRGAETQYF
TRBV18	-	-	TRBJ2-6	TGTGCCAGCTCACCAACCGGGGCTGGGGCCAACGTCCTGACTTTC	CASSPTGAGANVLTF
TRBV6-6	-	-	TRBJ2-7	TGTGCCAGCAGTTACTCGCTAGGACAGTTCGAGCAGTACTTC	CASSYSLGQFEQYF
TRBV4-3	TRBD1	few	TRBJ1-3	TGCGCCAGCAGCCAAGAATGGGGACAGGGGGTTGGAAACACCATATATTTT	CASSQEWGQGVGNTIYF
TRBV28	TRBD1	-	TRBJ2-7	TGTGCCAGCAGAGGACAGGGCAGCTCCTACGAGCAGTACTTC	CASRGQGSSYEQYF
TRBV5-8	-	-	TRBJ2-7	TGTGCCAGCAGCTCCTTTATGGGGCCTACCTACGAGCAGTACTTC	CASSSFMGPTYEQYF
TRBV7-9	-	-	TRBJ1-2	TGTGCCAGCAGCTTTTTACAGAGCCGGATCTATGGCTACACCTTC	CASSFLQSRIYGYTF
TRBV5-8	TRBD2	-	TRBJ2-1	TGTGCCAGCACCAAAGAAGGGACTAGCGACAATGAGCAGTTCTTC	CASTKEGTSDNEQFF
TRBV15	TRBD2	-	TRBJ2-1	TGTGCCACCAGCAGAGGGGGTTTTGGTAGCGGGATTCGGAATGAGCAGTTCTTC	CATSRGGFGSGIRNEQFF
TRBV15	TRBD2	-	TRBJ2-5	TGTGCCACCAGCAGCGCTTTAGCGGGAGGGATCCAAGAGACCCAGTACTTC	CATSSALAGGIQETQYF
TRBV6-1	-	-	TRBJ1-4	TGTGCCAGCAGGATCACGGTCGGGGGAAAACTGTTTTTT	CASRITVGGKLFF
TRBV19	-	-	TRBJ1-5	TGTGCCAGTAGCTTGACAGGCACGATGTATCAGCCCCAGCATTTT	CASSLTGTMYQPQHF
TRBV18	-	-	TRBJ1-1	TGTGCCAGCTCACCCTCGCTTCCCACTGGGAACACTGAAGCTTTCTTT	CASSPSLPTGNTEAFF
TRBV27	-	-	TRBJ2-3	TGTGCCAGCAGTCACCGAGCCGGGGTCAGCACAGATACGCAGTATTTT	CASSHRAGVSTDTQYF
TRBV27	TRBD1	-	TRBJ1-3	TGTGCCAGCAGTTCCAAAATCAGGGGGCCCGGAAACACCATATATTTT	CASSSKIRGPGNTIYF
TRBV4-1	-	-	TRBJ2-5	TGCGCCAGCAGCCAAGATTGGGGGCCGGGCAGCCAAGAGACCCAGTACTTC	CASSQDWGPGSQETQYF
TRBV10-2	TRBD1	-	TRBJ2-7	TGCGCCAGCAGCGAAGGACAGGCCTACGAGCAGTACTTC	CASSEGQAYEQYF
TRBV7-2	-	-	TRBJ2-5	TGTGCCAGCAGCCCGGCCCGCGGGGGCGCGGGGTTCTATGAGCAGTACTTC	CASSPARGGAGFYEQYF
TRBV29-1	TRBD2	-	TRBJ2-1	TGCAGCGTCCCCCTAGCGGGGACCTTCAATGAGCAGTTCTTC	CSVPLAGTFNEQFF
TRBV5-5	TRBD1	-	TRBJ1-2	TGTGCCAGCAGCCCAAGGGGGCTGTTTGGACAGAGTGTTGAGGGCTACACCTTC	CASSPRGLFGQSVEGYTF
TRBV28	TRBD1	-	TRBJ1-3	TGTGCCAGCAGTCCCGGGACAGTGAGCTCTGGAAACACCATATATTTT	CASSPGTVSSGNTIYF
TRBV10-3	-	-	TRBJ1-5	TGTGCCATCAGTGAGGGGGGGGTTGGTCCCCAGCATTTT	CAISEGGVGPQHF
TRBV4-3	-	-	TRBJ2-5	TGCGCCAGCAGCCAGACCGGAGGGGGGGCGGAGACCCAGTACTTC	CASSQTGGGAETQYF
TRBV5-1	-	-	TRBJ1-1	TGCGCCAGCAGCTTGGCCGGAGGTCCTGAAGCTTTCTTT	CASSLAGGPEAFF
TRBV19	-	-	TRBJ1-4	TGTGCCAGTAGTATTCTATACAGCGGAGAAAAACTGTTTTTT	CASSILYSGEKLFF
TRBV7-9	-	few	TRBJ2-2	TGTGCCAGCACCAACGCCCGGGGGGCGGGCACCGGGGAGCTGTTTTTT	CASTNARGAGTGELFF
TRBV11-2	-	-	TRBJ2-2	TGTGCCAGCAGCTTAGTGGGCAGGGGGACTGGCGGGGAGCTGTTTTTT	CASSLVGRGTGGELFF
TRBV4-1	TRBD1	-	TRBJ2-7	TGCGCCAGCAGCCAAGATTTATCCAGACAGGGCACCGACGAGCAGTACTTC	CASSQDLSRQGTDEQYF
TRBV9	TRBD1	few	TRBJ1-5	TGTGCCAGCAGCCCGGACAGGGGGCTTGACAATCAGCCCCAGCATTTT	CASSPDRGLDNQPQHF
TRBV28	TRBD1	-	TRBJ2-5	TGTGCCAGCAGCCAAAGACAGGGTACTCCGGAGACCCAGTACTTC	CASSQRQGTPETQYF
TRBV5-8	-	once	TRBJ1-1	TGTGCCAGCAGCCTCCTGACAGGGAACACTGAAGCTTTCTTT	CASSLLTGNTEAFF
TRBV6-6	TRBD1	-	TRBJ2-7	TGTGCCAGCAGACGGACAGGGGTCTCCTACGAGCAGTACTTC	CASRRTGVSYEQYF
TRBV7-8	-	-	TRBJ2-7	TGTGCCAGCACCTCGACAGATTTCTACGAGCAGTACTTC	CASTSTDFYEQYF
TRBV29-1	TRBD2	-	TRBJ2-5	TGCAGCGCTTCCGGGGGGGGGCAAGAGACCCAGTACTTC	CSASGGGQETQYF
TRBV5-1	-	few	TRBJ1-4	TGCGCCAGCAGCCAGGGACAAGCTAATGAAAAACTGTTTTTT	CASSQGQANEKLFF
TRBV2	-	-	TRBJ1-5	TGTGCCAGTAGTGACTCGGCAGGGTGGACGCAGCCCCAGCATTTT	CASSDSAGWTQPQHF